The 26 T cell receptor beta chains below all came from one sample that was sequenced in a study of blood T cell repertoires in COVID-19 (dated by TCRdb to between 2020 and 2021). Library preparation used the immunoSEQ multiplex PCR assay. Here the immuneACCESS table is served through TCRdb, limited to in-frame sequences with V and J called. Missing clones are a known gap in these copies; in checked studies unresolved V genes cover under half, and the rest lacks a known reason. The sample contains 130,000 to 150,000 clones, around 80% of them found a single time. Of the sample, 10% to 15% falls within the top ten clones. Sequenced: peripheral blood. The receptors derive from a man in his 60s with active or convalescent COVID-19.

The CDR3 DNA reads TGTGCCAGTAGTATAGGACAGGGTCCTGTTTACGAGCAGTACTTC. It codes for CASSIGQGPVYEQYF. V is TRBV19 and J is TRBJ2-7; 7 bases fit TRBD1. The CDR3 runs 15 residues. From germline, CDR1 is LNHDA and CDR2 SQIVND (reference sequence). The V gene end was trimmed by 1 base and the J gene end by 4 bases; junction bases not matched to a gene: 7.

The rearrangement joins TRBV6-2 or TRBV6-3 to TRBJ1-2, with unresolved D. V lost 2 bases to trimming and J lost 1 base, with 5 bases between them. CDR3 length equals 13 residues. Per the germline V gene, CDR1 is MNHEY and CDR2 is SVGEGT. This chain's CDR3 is CASSYPSNYGYTF. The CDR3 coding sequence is TGTGCCAGCAGTTACCCCAGTAACTATGGCTACACCTTC.

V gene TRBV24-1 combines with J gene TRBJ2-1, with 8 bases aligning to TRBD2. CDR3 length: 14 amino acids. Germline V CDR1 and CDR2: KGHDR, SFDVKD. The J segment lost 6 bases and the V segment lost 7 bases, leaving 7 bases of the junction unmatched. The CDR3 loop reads CATRAGASTNEQFF. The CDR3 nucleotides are TGTGCCACCAGAGCGGGAGCGAGTACCAATGAGCAGTTCTTC.

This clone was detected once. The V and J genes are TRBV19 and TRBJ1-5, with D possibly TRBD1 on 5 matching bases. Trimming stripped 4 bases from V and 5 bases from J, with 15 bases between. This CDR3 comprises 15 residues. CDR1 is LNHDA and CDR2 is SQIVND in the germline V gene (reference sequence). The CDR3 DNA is TGTGCCAGTAGTACCCTTGGACACGCTGATCAGCCCCAGCATTTT. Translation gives CASSTLGHADQPQHF.

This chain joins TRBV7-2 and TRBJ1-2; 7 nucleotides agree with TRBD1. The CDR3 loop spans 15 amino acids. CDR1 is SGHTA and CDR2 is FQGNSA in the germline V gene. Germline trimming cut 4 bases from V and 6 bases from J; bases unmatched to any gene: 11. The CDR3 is CASSSRQGTPNGYTF. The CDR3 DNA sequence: TGTGCCAGCAGCTCACGACAGGGAACCCCCAATGGCTACACCTTC.

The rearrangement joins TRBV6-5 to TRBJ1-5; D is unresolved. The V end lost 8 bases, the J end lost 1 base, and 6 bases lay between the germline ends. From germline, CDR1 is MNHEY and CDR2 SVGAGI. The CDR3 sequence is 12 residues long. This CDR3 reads CASRWSNQPQHF. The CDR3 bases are TGTGCCAGCCGGTGGAGCAATCAGCCCCAGCATTTT.

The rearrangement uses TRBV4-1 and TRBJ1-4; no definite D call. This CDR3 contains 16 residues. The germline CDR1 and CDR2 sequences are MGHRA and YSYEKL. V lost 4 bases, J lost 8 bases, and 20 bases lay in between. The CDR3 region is CASSPRLWRGTEKLFF. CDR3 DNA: TGCGCCAGCAGCCCGAGGTTGTGGCGGGGAACGGAAAAACTGTTTTTT.

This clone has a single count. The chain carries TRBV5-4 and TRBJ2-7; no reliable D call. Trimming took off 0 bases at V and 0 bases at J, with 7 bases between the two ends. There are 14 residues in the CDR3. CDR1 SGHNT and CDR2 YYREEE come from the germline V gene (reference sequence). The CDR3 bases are TGTGCCAGCAGCTTGGGAGCAGGCTCCTACGAGCAGTACTTC. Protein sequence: CASSLGAGSYEQYF.

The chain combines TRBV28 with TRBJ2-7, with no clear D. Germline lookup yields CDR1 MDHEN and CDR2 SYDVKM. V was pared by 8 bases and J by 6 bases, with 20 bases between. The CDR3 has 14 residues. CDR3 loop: CASYGRNLRFEQYF. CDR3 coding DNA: TGTGCCAGCTATGGCAGGAACCTACGTTTCGAGCAGTACTTC.

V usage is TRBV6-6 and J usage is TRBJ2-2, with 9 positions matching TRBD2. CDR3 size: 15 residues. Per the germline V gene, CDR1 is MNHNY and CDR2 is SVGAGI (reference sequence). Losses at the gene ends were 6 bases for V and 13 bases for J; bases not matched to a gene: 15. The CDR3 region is CASSQISSGAEGLFF. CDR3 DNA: TGTGCCAGCAGCCAGATATCTAGCGGGGCAGAAGGGCTGTTTTTT.

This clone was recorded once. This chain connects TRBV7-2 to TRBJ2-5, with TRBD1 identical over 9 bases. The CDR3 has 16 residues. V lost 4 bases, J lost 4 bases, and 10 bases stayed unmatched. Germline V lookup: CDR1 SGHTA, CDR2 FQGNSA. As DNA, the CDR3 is TGTGCCAGCAGCTCCGGACAGGGGACGCTCCGAGAGACCCAGTACTTC. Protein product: CASSSGQGTLRETQYF.

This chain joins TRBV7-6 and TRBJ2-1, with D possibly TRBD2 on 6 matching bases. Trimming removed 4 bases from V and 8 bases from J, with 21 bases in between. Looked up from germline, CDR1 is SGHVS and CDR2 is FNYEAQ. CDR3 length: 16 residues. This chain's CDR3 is CASSSLRAGHGDEQFF. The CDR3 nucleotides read TGTGCCAGCAGCTCCCTGAGAGCGGGTCACGGTGATGAGCAGTTCTTC. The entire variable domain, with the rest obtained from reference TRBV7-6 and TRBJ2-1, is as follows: GAGVSQSPRYKVTKRGQDVALRCDPISGHVSLYWYRQALGQGPEFLTYFNYEAQQDKSGLPNDRFSAERPEGSISTLTIQRTEQRDSAMYRCASSSLRAGHGDEQFFGPGTRLTVL.

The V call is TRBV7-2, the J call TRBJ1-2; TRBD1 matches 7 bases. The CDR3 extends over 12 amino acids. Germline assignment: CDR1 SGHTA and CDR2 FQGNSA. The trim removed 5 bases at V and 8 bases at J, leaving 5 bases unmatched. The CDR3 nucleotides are TGTGCCAGCAGCCAAAGGGACAGAGGCTACACCTTC. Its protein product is CASSQRDRGYTF.

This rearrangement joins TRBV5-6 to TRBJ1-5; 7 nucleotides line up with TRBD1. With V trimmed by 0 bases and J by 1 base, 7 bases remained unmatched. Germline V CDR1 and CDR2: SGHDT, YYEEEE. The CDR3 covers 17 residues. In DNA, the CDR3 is TGTGCCAGCAGCTTGGCCCACCAGGGGGAGAGCAATCAGCCCCAGCATTTT. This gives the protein CASSLAHQGESNQPQHF. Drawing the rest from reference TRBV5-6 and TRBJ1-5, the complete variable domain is DAGVTQSPTHLIKTRGQQVTLRCSPKSGHDTVSWYQQALGQGPQFIFQYYEEEERQRGNFPDRFSGHQFPNYSSELNVNALLLGDSALYLCASSLAHQGESNQPQHFGDGTRLSIL.

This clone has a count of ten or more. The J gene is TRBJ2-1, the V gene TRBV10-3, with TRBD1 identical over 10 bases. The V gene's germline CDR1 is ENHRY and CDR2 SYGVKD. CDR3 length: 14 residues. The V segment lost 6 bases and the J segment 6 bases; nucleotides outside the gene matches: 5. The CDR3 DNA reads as TGTGCCATCAGCGACAGGACAGGGGGCAATGAGCAGTTCTTC. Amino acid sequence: CAISDRTGGNEQFF.

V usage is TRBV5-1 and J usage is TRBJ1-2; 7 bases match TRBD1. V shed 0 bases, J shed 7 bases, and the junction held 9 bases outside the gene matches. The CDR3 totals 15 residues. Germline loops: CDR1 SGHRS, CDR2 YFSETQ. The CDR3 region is CASSLASTGPRGYTF. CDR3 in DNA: TGCGCCAGCAGCTTGGCCTCGACAGGGCCCCGTGGCTACACCTTC. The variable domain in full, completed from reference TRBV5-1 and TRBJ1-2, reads KAGVTQTPRYLIKTRGQQVTLSCSPISGHRSVSWYQQTPGQGLQFLFEYFSETQRNKGNFPGRFSGRQFSNSRSEMNVSTLELGDSALYLCASSLASTGPRGYTFGSGTRLTVV.

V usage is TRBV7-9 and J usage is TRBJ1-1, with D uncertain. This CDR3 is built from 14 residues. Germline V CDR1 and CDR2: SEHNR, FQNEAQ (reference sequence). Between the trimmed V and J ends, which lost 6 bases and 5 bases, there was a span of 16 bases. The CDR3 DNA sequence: TGTGCCAGCAGATACAGTGGTGGGTTAACTGAAGCTTTCTTT. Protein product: CASRYSGGLTEAFF.

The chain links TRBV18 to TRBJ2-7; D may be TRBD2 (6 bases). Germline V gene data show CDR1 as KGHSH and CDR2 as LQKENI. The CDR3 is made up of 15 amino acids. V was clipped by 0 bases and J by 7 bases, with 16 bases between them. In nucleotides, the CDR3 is TGTGCCAGCTCACCACCCGGAGGGAGTTATAGAGAGCAGTACTTC. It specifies CASSPPGGSYREQYF.

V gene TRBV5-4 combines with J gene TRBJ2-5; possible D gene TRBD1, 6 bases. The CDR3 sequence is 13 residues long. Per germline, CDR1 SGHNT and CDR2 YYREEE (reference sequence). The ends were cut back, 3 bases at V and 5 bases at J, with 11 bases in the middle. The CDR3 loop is CASSSGTMETQYF. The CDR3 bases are TGTGCCAGCAGCTCCGGGACAATGGAGACCCAGTACTTC.

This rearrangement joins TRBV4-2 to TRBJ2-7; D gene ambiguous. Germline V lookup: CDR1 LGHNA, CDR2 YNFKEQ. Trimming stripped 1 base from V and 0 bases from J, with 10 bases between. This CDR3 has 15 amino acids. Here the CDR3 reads CASSQAGLSSYEQYF. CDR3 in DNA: TGTGCCAGCAGCCAAGCGGGTCTTAGCTCCTACGAGCAGTACTTC.

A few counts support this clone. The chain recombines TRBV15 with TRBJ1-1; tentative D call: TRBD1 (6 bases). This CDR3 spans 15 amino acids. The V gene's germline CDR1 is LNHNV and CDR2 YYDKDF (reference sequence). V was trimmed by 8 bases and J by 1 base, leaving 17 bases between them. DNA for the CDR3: TGTGCCACCTCCAGGGCGTTACAGGGGAACACTGAAGCTTTCTTT. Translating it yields CATSRALQGNTEAFF.

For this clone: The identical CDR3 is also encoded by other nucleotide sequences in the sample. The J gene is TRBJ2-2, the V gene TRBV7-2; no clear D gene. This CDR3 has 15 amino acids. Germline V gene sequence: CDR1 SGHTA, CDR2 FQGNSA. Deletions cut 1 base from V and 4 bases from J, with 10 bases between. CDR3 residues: CASSLVPGSTGELFF. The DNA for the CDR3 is TGTGCCAGCAGCTTAGTTCCAGGAAGCACCGGGGAGCTGTTTTTT.

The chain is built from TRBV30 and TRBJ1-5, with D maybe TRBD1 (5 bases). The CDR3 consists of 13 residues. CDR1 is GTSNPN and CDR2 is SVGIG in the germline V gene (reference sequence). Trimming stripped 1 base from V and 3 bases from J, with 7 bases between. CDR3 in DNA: TGTGCCTGGAGTGGGGGCAACAATCAGCCCCAGCATTTT. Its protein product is CAWSGGNNQPQHF.

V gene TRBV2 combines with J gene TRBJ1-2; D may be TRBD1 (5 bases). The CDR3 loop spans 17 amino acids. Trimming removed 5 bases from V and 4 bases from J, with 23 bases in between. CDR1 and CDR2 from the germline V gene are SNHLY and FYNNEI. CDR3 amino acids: CASSHNTLDRNPYGYTF. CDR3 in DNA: TGTGCCAGCAGTCATAATACTCTAGACAGAAACCCCTATGGCTACACCTTC.

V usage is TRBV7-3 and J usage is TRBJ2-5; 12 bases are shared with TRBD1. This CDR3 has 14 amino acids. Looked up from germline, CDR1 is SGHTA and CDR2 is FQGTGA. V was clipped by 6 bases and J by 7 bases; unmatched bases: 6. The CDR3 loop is CASSSPGQGATQYF. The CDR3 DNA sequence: TGTGCCAGCAGTTCCCCGGGACAGGGGGCGACCCAGTACTTC.

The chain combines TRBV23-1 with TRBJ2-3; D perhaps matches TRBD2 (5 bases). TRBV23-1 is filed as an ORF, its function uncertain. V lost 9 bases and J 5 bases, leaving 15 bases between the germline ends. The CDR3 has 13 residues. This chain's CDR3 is CARLDYPLDTQYF. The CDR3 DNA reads TGCGCCAGGCTCGACTACCCATTAGATACGCAGTATTTT.